This T cell receptor (beta chain) comes out of a study of blood T cell repertoires in COVID-19. Study information: Samples taken during acute and convalescent COVID-19 were collected in the United States, Italy and Spain. In each case, the material was cDNA or gDNA derived from T cells, B-cell-depleted T cells, or PBMCs.

The length of the CDR3 is 14 residues. V lost 11 bases, J lost 8 bases, and 24 bases lay in between. The germline gives CDR1 MNHEY, CDR2 SVGAGI. Seattle-derived patients entered the study during active infection and were followed longitudinally. Per the authors' pipeline: Scientists estimated how many nucleated cells there were by amplifying reference gene primers. The protocol was immunoSEQ multiplex PCR, while the TCRdb copy is restricted to in-frame clones and leaves out a portion. The V and J calls and clone size are taken from that table; D and trimming were inferred from the DNA. Found here are roughly 52,000 clones, roughly 87% of them singletons; the top ten hold roughly 3.6%.

The specimen sequenced was peripheral blood. This sequence was found in a man between 35 and 55 years old with COVID-19, enrolled during active disease. This chain links TRBV6-5 with TRBJ1-2; TRBD1 might be the D (5 bases). The chain's CDR3 is CASYHWGDEFGYTF. In nucleotides, the CDR3 is TGTGCCTCCTACCATTGGGGGGATGAGTTCGGCTACACCTTC.